Listed here are 20 T cell receptor beta chains from one sample, sequenced in a study of blood T cell repertoires in COVID-19. Assay used: immunoSEQ multiplex PCR; TCRdb lists only in-frame clones, some missing. The sample records more than 85,000 clones, about four fifths being singletons. The specimen was peripheral blood. The origin of the receptors is an elderly woman with acute or convalescent COVID-19.

This clone is a singleton in its sample. The chain joins TRBV18 to TRBJ2-2, with 8 bases matching TRBD2. Looked up from germline, CDR1 is KGHSH and CDR2 is LQKENI. The CDR3 consists of 16 residues. Trimming took 0 bases from V and 4 from J; bases not matched to a gene: 4. The CDR3: CASSPPPGGITGELFF. CDR3 sequence (DNA): TGTGCCAGCTCACCACCCCCGGGAGGGATCACCGGGGAGCTGTTTTTT.

V usage is TRBV28 and J usage is TRBJ2-3; the match to TRBD2 covers 8 bases. V shed 6 bases and J 11 bases; nucleotides not matched to a gene: 7. The CDR3 covers 12 residues. Germline loops: CDR1 MDHEN, CDR2 SYDVKM. The CDR3 DNA follows: TGTGCCAGCAGCGCCCGGGGACTAGAGCAGTATTTT. This gives the protein CASSARGLEQYF.

This chain connects TRBV7-9 to TRBJ1-5, with D maybe TRBD1 (5 bases). Per the germline V gene, CDR1 is SEHNR and CDR2 is FQNEAQ (reference sequence). V was cut by 3 bases and J by 0 bases, with 6 bases left in between. The length of the CDR3 is 14 residues. The CDR3 DNA reads as TGTGCCAGCAGCTTGCAGGGTAGCAATCAGCCCCAGCATTTT. Protein sequence: CASSLQGSNQPQHF. The full variable domain, its missing parts supplied by reference TRBV7-9 and TRBJ1-5, is DTGVSQNPRHKITKRGQNVTFRCDPISEHNRLYWYRQTLGQGPEFLTYFQNEAQLEKSRLLSDRFSAERPKGSFSTLEIQRTEQGDSAMYLCASSLQGSNQPQHFGDGTRLSIL.

This clone was observed a single time. The chain employs TRBV5-5 and TRBJ1-1; no definite D call. Trimming shortened V by 6 bases and J by 1 base, and 13 bases separated the two germline ends. CDR3 length: 14 residues. Germline V gives CDR1 SGHKS, CDR2 YYEKEE (reference sequence). The CDR3 region has the DNA TGTGCCAGCACCCCCCTGAGTGCGAACACTGAAGCTTTCTTT. This gives the protein CASTPLSANTEAFF.

The rearrangement joins TRBV12-3 or TRBV12-4 to TRBJ1-1; D gene ambiguous. The germline V and J ends were trimmed by 6 bases and 4 bases, with 12 bases remaining between them. CDR3 length equals 13 residues. The CDR3 DNA sequence: TGTGCCAGCAGGCCAACAGTGAGCACTGAAGCTTTCTTT. Its protein is CASRPTVSTEAFF.

This clone has only one observation. The chain combines TRBV7-9 with TRBJ1-1, with D maybe TRBD1 (5 bases). This CDR3 is built from 11 residues. CDR1 and CDR2 from the germline V gene are SEHNR and FQNEAQ (reference sequence). V lost 5 bases to trimming and J lost 9 bases, with 10 bases between them. CDR3: CASSTGTKAFF. The DNA for the CDR3 is TGTGCCAGCAGCACCGGGACTAAAGCTTTCTTT.

The V and J genes are TRBV18 and TRBJ2-3, with 9 nucleotides matching TRBD2. V lost 4 bases, J lost 4 bases, and 9 bases stayed unmatched. Germline-derived CDR1 and CDR2 are KGHSH and LQKENI. The CDR3 covers 16 residues. The CDR3 coding sequence is TGTGCCAGCTCACGCGGCGGGAGGGCCCTTGCAGATACGCAGTATTTT. Its translation is CASSRGGRALADTQYF.

This clone was counted a single time. V gene TRBV19 combines with J gene TRBJ2-6, with TRBD1 identical over 10 bases. Unmatched junction bases numbered 4, after V lost 5 bases and J lost 0 bases. This CDR3 region has 17 residues. Germline V gene lookup returns CDR1 LNHDA and CDR2 SQIVND (reference sequence). The CDR3 spells CASSSRDRGSGANVLTF. The CDR3 coding sequence is TGTGCCAGTAGTTCGCGGGACAGGGGCTCTGGGGCCAACGTCCTGACTTTC.

This chain joins TRBV10-3 and TRBJ2-1; tentatively, D is TRBD1 (6 bases). Looked up from germline, CDR1 is ENHRY and CDR2 is SYGVKD. The V gene lost 3 bases and the J gene lost 1 base, with 19 bases spanning the gap. The CDR3 length is 18 residues. CDR3 sequence reads: CAISDLSTGRGSYNEQFF. Here the CDR3 DNA reads TGTGCCATCAGTGACCTTTCTACGGGAAGGGGGTCCTACAATGAGCAGTTCTTC.

V is TRBV28 and J is TRBJ1-1; no definite D call. This CDR3 is 16 amino acids long. Germline V gene lookup returns CDR1 MDHEN and CDR2 SYDVKM. Trimming shortened V by 5 bases and J by 6 bases, and 22 bases separated the two germline ends. In DNA, the CDR3 is TGTGCCAGCAGTCCCCTGTTACGCCCAGGAGGCTCTGAAGCTTTCTTT. Protein: CASSPLLRPGGSEAFF.

J is TRBJ1-5 and V is TRBV19; 8 bases fit TRBD1. CDR1 is LNHDA and CDR2 is SQIVND in the germline V gene (reference sequence). The CDR3 length is 16 residues. J was trimmed by 6 bases and V by 3 bases; bases with no gene match: 10. The CDR3 region has the DNA TGTGCCAGTAGTATTCGGCAGGGGGCGAGTGGTCAGCCCCAGCATTTT. Translation gives CASSIRQGASGQPQHF.

This sequence joins TRBV28 and TRBJ2-7; 7 bases are a match to TRBD1. Germline values: CDR1 MDHEN, CDR2 SYDVKM. The CDR3 extends over 14 amino acids. After removal of 6 bases from V and 3 bases from J, the junction contained 8 bases not matched to a gene. CDR3 bases: TGTGCCAGCAGGCAGACAGGGCCCTTCTACGAGCAGTACTTC. Its translation is CASRQTGPFYEQYF.

The chain links TRBV12-5 to TRBJ2-7; maybe TRBD1 (5 bases). Germline V gene data show CDR1 as LGHNT and CDR2 as FRNRAP. Trimming removed 6 bases at V and 7 bases at J, with 16 bases between. The length of the CDR3 is 13 residues. For the CDR3, the DNA is TGTGCTAGTGGCCAAGACAGTTTAGGGGAGCAGTACTTC. Its protein product is CASGQDSLGEQYF. The full variable domain, in which reference TRBV12-5 and TRBJ2-7 provide the parts outside the CDR3, is DARVTQTPRHKVTEMGQEVTMRCQPILGHNTVFWYRQTMMQGLELLAYFRNRAPLDDSGMPKDRFSAEMPDATLATLKIQPSEPRDSAVYFCASGQDSLGEQYFGPGTRLTVT.

This chain joins TRBV7-2 and TRBJ2-4, with 8 bases matching TRBD2. There are 14 residues in the CDR3. Germline CDR1 and CDR2: SGHTA and FQGNSA. The V and J ends lost 5 bases and 8 bases, in that order; junction bases with no gene match: 8. For the CDR3, the DNA is TGTGCCAGCAGCCTAGGGACTAGTAGGTACATTCAGTACTTC. It yields the protein CASSLGTSRYIQYF.

The chain carries TRBV27 and TRBJ2-3, with TRBD2 matching 10 bases. The CDR3 consists of 14 residues. Germline V CDR1 and CDR2: MNHEY, SMNVEV (reference sequence). Losses at the gene ends were 4 bases for V and 4 bases for J; bases not matched to a gene: 2. The CDR3, as DNA: TGTGCCAGCAGTTACAGCGGGAGGGCAGATACGCAGTATTTT. Residues: CASSYSGRADTQYF.

The chain combines TRBV7-2 with TRBJ2-7; a possible D gene is TRBD2 (6 bases). CDR3 length equals 13 residues. The V end lost 3 bases, the J end lost 7 bases, and 13 bases lay between the germline ends. The germline gives CDR1 SGHTA, CDR2 FQGNSA. This CDR3 is CASSFRTAGEQYV. The CDR3 region has the DNA TGTGCCAGCAGCTTCAGGACTGCGGGGGAGCAGTACGTC.

V usage is TRBV27 and J usage is TRBJ1-2; TRBD1 agrees at 7 bases. Looked up from germline, CDR1 is MNHEY and CDR2 is SMNVEV (reference sequence). This CDR3 has 14 residues. V lost 5 bases to trimming and J lost 3 bases; unmatched junction nucleotides: 6. The CDR3 DNA reads as TGTGCCAGCAGTGCTCAGACAGGGCACTATGGCTACACCTTC. This gives the protein CASSAQTGHYGYTF.

The rearrangement uses TRBV4-3 and TRBJ2-3, with 11 bases fitting TRBD2. The J segment lost 1 base and the V segment lost 0 bases, leaving 9 bases of the junction unmatched. CDR3 length equals 19 residues. The germline V gene encodes CDR1 LGHNA and CDR2 YSLEER. Here the CDR3 DNA reads TGCGCCAGCAGCCAAGATCTCCTAGCGGGAGGTGGGGGCACAGATACGCAGTATTTT. This gives the protein CASSQDLLAGGGGTDTQYF.

There are a few counts of this clone. J is TRBJ1-1 and V is TRBV15; D gene ambiguous. V shed 0 bases and J shed 7 bases, with 6 bases lying between them. CDR1 and CDR2 from the germline V gene are LNHNV and YYDKDF (reference sequence). The CDR3 length is 12 residues. The CDR3 protein is CATSRDRVEAFF. Here the CDR3 DNA reads TGTGCCACCAGCAGAGATCGGGTTGAAGCTTTCTTT.

The chain links TRBV30 to TRBJ2-5; 8 nucleotides align to TRBD1. The CDR3 spans 14 residues. Germline CDR1 reads GTSNPN; CDR2 reads SVGIG (reference sequence). The trim removed 3 bases at V and 1 base at J, leaving 4 bases unmatched. The DNA for the CDR3 is TGTGCCTGGAGCCGGACAGGGCTCCAAGAGACCCAGTACTTC. Translated: CAWSRTGLQETQYF.